This is a list of T cell receptor beta chains from one sample in a study of shared T cell receptors in the human thymus. Assay: immunoSEQ multiplex PCR; the TCRdb copy retains only in-frame clones and omits some. The repertoire includes around 730,000 clones, roughly 88% of them detected once, and around 0.01% sits in the top ten. These data were likewise used in another study, on human thymus T cells.

The sample comprised thymocytes. These receptors were taken from a girl under three years old with a congenital heart defect. The conserved cysteine and the conserved F or W are not part of the CDR3 here.

TRBV2	TRBJ1-2	ASTGGFHGYT
TRBV6-6	TRBJ2-2	ATLKTGPGELF
TRBV7-3	TRBJ2-1	ASSLPGLANEQF
TRBV7-3	TRBJ2-2	ASSLMSFPTGELF
TRBV19	TRBJ1-5	ASSIVGDRGRGGNQPQH
TRBV5-1	TRBJ2-7	ASSLARWPDRAYYEQY
TRBV5-1	TRBJ1-2	ASSFPGQGTYGYT
TRBV19	TRBJ2-7	ASRHQGHEQY
TRBV20-1	TRBJ1-2	SAQGVAGYT
TRBV28	TRBJ1-6	ASNPPGTGYLGLH
TRBV7-2	TRBJ2-7	ASSLTYRAHEQY
TRBV15	TRBJ1-1	ATSRDLRMNTEAF